Below are 14 T cell receptor beta chains sequenced from a single sample in a study of graft-versus-host responses after intestinal transplantation listed by TCRdb under 2021. The antigens of these receptors remain unknown. The time point label on this specimen signifies: cells obtained before transplantation from donor or recipient. The method was the immunoSEQ multiplex PCR assay. Held by TCRdb, this immuneACCESS table contains in-frame sequences only and omits some clones. Under half of the omission traces to an unresolved V gene where checked; the cause of the rest is unknown. This sample holds 65,000 to 100,000 clones; around 93% were observed only once. Roughly 0.44% of the sample rests with the top ten. This material consisted of unstimulated CD8+ T cells sorted from spleen or lymph node cells, taken before transplant. The source is a human donor who was the organ donor for an intestinal transplant.

The chain recombines TRBV18 with TRBJ2-3; the match to TRBD2 covers 11 bases. Germline CDR1 and CDR2: KGHSH and LQKENI. The CDR3 is made up of 18 amino acids. Trimming at V came to 3 bases and at J to 2 bases, leaving 10 bases not matched to a gene. The CDR3 loop is CASSPELAGAFTTDTQYF. As DNA, the CDR3 is TGTGCCAGCTCACCCGAACTAGCGGGGGCGTTTACCACAGATACGCAGTATTTT.

This sequence joins TRBV4-1 and TRBJ1-1; D is possibly TRBD1 (6 bases). The CDR3 is 14 amino acids. V lost 1 base and J 7 bases, leaving 13 bases between the germline ends. Germline V CDR1 and CDR2: MGHRA, YSYEKL. The CDR3 loop reads CASSQVSGTNEAFF. CDR3 sequence (DNA): TGCGCCAGCAGCCAAGTCTCTGGGACAAATGAAGCTTTCTTT.

The chain is built from TRBV6-6 and TRBJ2-1; 11 bases line up with TRBD2. This CDR3 spans 13 amino acids. From germline, CDR1 is MNHNY and CDR2 SVGAGI (reference sequence). Trimming removed 5 bases from V and 10 bases from J; junction bases left unmatched: 4. The CDR3 DNA reads as TGTGCCAGCAGTACCGGGACTAGCGGAGAGCAGTTCTTC. Protein product: CASSTGTSGEQFF.

The V gene is TRBV27, the J gene TRBJ2-7, with D perhaps TRBD2 (6 bases). Deletions cut 8 bases from V and 4 bases from J, with 12 bases between. This CDR3 region has 12 residues. The V gene's germline CDR1 is MNHEY and CDR2 SMNVEV (reference sequence). This CDR3 reads CASSSGGYEQYF. CDR3 nucleotides: TGTGCCAGCTCCTCCGGAGGGTACGAGCAGTACTTC.

The chain joins TRBV7-9 to TRBJ1-2; tentatively, D is TRBD1 (6 bases). Trimming left V 5 bases short and J 4 bases short, with 17 bases between. The CDR3 contains 15 residues. The germline V gene encodes CDR1 SEHNR and CDR2 FQNEAQ (reference sequence). This CDR3 is CASSTTGAAVYGYTF. CDR3 DNA sequence: TGTGCCAGCAGCACGACAGGAGCAGCTGTCTATGGCTACACCTTC.

This sequence joins TRBV5-1 and TRBJ1-2; 8 nucleotides agree with TRBD1. This CDR3 is 14 amino acids long. V lost 2 bases and J lost 6; bases outside the gene matches: 6. Germline lookup yields CDR1 SGHRS and CDR2 YFSETQ. CDR3 DNA sequence: TGCGCCAGCAGCTTCGTCGGGACAGGACATGGCTACACCTTC. Its translation is CASSFVGTGHGYTF.

V usage is TRBV19 and J usage is TRBJ1-5; D gene unclear. Trimming cost V 6 bases and J 6 bases, with 9 bases left between them. The CDR3 contains 12 residues. Germline V gives CDR1 LNHDA, CDR2 SQIVND (reference sequence). The CDR3 DNA reads as TGTGCCAGTAGCCACTCGGGTCAGCCCCAGCATTTT. Translated, it gives CASSHSGQPQHF.

The CDR3 DNA follows: TGTGCCAGCAGTTTACTAGCGGGGGACAGGGAGCTGTTTTTT. Its protein product is CASSLLAGDRELFF. This chain links TRBV27 with TRBJ2-2; 10 nucleotides match TRBD2. Trimming took 2 bases from V and 9 from J; bases not matched to a gene: 3. The CDR3 contains 14 residues. The germline V gene has CDR1 MNHEY and CDR2 SMNVEV (reference sequence).

This clone was seen more than once but under ten times. The chain has TRBV7-9 and TRBJ2-2; D might be TRBD1 (6 bases). The V and J ends lost 6 bases and 5 bases respectively, with 19 bases between them. Germline CDR1 is SEHNR and CDR2 is FQNEAQ (reference sequence). This CDR3 is 16 amino acids long. The CDR3 nucleotides read TGTGCCAGCAGATCGACCCGGGACACAGGTACCGGGGAGCTGTTTTTT. It yields the protein CASRSTRDTGTGELFF.

CDR3 protein: CSVGGEDRAYTF. The CDR3, as DNA: TGCAGCGTGGGGGGCGAAGACAGGGCTTACACCTTC. The gene calls are TRBV29-1 and TRBJ1-2, with 7 nucleotides matching TRBD1. Germline V lookup: CDR1 SQVTM, CDR2 ANQGSEA. The CDR3 is made up of 12 amino acids. The junction had 12 bases not matched to a gene; V was cut back by 6 bases and J by 11 bases.

This clone was counted once. The rearrangement joins TRBV9 to TRBJ1-6; 8 positions match TRBD1. Germline CDR1 and CDR2: SGDLS and YYNGEE. V dropped 4 bases and J dropped 7; count of bases not matched to a gene: 7. The CDR3 runs to 15 residues. CDR3 coding DNA: TGTGCCAGCAGCCCGGACCAGGGGGCGAATTCACCCCTCCACTTT. Residues: CASSPDQGANSPLHF.

This clone was counted once. This chain joins TRBV27 and TRBJ1-2, with D perhaps matching TRBD1 (6 bases). V lost 6 bases to trimming and J lost 5 bases, with 10 bases between them. The CDR3 sequence is 12 residues long. The germline CDR1 and CDR2 sequences are MNHEY and SMNVEV (reference sequence). The CDR3 nucleotides are TGTGCCAGCAGACAGGGTTCTTATGGCTACACCTTC. It specifies CASRQGSYGYTF.

The chain links TRBV19 to TRBJ1-5, with no clear D. Germline V gene lookup returns CDR1 LNHDA and CDR2 SQIVND (reference sequence). Trimming removed 5 bases from V and 0 bases from J, with 8 bases in between. The CDR3 runs to 14 residues. DNA for the CDR3: TGTGCCAGTAGTTATGTTAATAGCAATCAGCCCCAGCATTTT. Protein sequence: CASSYVNSNQPQHF.

The chain uses TRBV6-5 and TRBJ2-3; D unresolved. CDR1 is MNHEY and CDR2 is SVGAGI in the germline V gene. The CDR3 length is 13 residues. V lost 2 bases, J lost 3 bases, and 6 bases lay in between. CDR3 amino acids: CASSYLLTDTQYF. For the CDR3, the DNA is TGTGCCAGCAGTTACCTTCTAACAGATACGCAGTATTTT.